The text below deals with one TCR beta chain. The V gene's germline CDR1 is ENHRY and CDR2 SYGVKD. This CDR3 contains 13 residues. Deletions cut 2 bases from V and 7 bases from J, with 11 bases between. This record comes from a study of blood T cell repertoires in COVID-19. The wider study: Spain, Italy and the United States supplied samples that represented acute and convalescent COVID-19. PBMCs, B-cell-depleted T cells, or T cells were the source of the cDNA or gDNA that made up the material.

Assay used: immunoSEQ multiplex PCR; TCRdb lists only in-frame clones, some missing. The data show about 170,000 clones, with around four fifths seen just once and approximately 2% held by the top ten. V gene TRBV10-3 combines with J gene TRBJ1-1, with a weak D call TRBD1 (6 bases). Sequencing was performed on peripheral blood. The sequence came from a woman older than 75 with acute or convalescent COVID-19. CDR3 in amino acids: CAISEQPTGEAFF. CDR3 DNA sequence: TGTGCCATCAGTGAGCAACCGACAGGTGAAGCTTTCTTT.